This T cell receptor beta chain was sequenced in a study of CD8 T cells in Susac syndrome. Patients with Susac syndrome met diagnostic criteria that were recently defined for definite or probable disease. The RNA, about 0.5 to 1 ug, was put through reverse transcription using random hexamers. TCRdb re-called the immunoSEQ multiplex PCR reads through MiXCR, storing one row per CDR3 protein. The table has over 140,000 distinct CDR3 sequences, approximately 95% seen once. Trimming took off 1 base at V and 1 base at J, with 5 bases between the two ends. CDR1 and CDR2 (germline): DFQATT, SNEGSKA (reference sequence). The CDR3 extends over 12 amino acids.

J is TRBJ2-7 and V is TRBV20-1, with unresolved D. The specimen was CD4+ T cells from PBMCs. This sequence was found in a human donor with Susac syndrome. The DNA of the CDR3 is TGCAGTGCTAGAGGATATTCCTACGAGCAGTACTTC. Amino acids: CSARGYSYEQYF.